Following are 22 T cell receptor beta chains from one sample sequenced in a study of beta chain features in type 1 diabetes. Since all of the isolated RNA was reverse transcribed, expressed TCRB transcripts were what got sequenced. Using immunoSEQ multiplex PCR, the repertoire was profiled, and TCRdb retains in-frame clones only, with some absent. The sample holds about half a million clones, roughly 31% seen once. The sample comprised naive CD4+ T cells from blood. The source of these receptors is a man aged 18 to 30 in good health.

The chain carries TRBV7-2 and TRBJ2-1; D unclear. This CDR3 spans 15 amino acids. CDR1 and CDR2 from the germline V gene are SGHTA and FQGNSA. Trimming shortened V by 5 bases and J by 2 bases, and 13 bases separated the two germline ends. CDR3 coding DNA: TGTGCCAGCAGCCCAAATAGGATGCCCTACAATGAGCAGTTCTTC. Its translation: CASSPNRMPYNEQFF. Variable domain in full (rest from reference TRBV7-2 and TRBJ2-1): GAGVSQSPSNKVTEKGKDVELRCDPISGHTALYWYRQSLGQGLEFLIYFQGNSAPDKSGLPSDRFSAERTGGSVSTLTIQRTQQEDSAVYLCASSPNRMPYNEQFFGPGTRLTVL.

The chain couples TRBV7-3 to TRBJ2-6; 12 positions match TRBD1. The CDR3 totals 18 residues. J gave up 4 bases and V 6 bases, and 10 bases lay outside the gene matches. Germline lookup yields CDR1 SGHTA and CDR2 FQGTGA. The CDR3, as DNA: TGTGCCAGCAGAGTCCCGGGACAGGGGGCGACCGGGGCCAACGTCCTGACTTTC. Residues: CASRVPGQGATGANVLTF.

This clone was seen only a few times. The rearrangement uses TRBV7-9 and TRBJ2-3; D is unresolved. The V end lost 2 bases, the J end lost 10 bases, and 7 bases lay between the germline ends. The CDR3 sequence is 11 residues long. From germline, CDR1 is SEHNR and CDR2 FQNEAQ (reference sequence). CDR3: CASSLLDSQYF. CDR3 DNA sequence: TGTGCCAGCAGCTTACTAGACTCGCAGTATTTT.

This clone was picked up a small number of times. The chain carries TRBV30 and TRBJ1-4; D may be TRBD1 (5 bases). CDR1 and CDR2 from the germline V gene are GTSNPN and SVGIG (reference sequence). Between the trimmed V and J ends, which lost 1 base and 9 bases, there was a span of 9 bases. The CDR3 spans 12 residues. CDR3 sequence reads: CAWSAGHKKLFF. In DNA form, the CDR3 reads TGTGCCTGGAGTGCTGGACACAAAAAACTGTTTTTT.

As regards this clone: Other DNA sequences of this sample code for an identical CDR3. The chain recombines TRBV9 with TRBJ2-5; D is unresolved. Germline V gives CDR1 SGDLS, CDR2 YYNGEE. CDR3 length: 12 amino acids. The ends were cut back, 0 bases at V and 3 bases at J, with 3 bases in the middle. The CDR3 sequence: CASSVGEETQYF. As DNA, the CDR3 is TGTGCCAGCAGCGTAGGAGAAGAGACCCAGTACTTC.

This chain connects TRBV5-6 to TRBJ2-4; D is uncertain. Germline V gene lookup returns CDR1 SGHDT and CDR2 YYEEEE. CDR3 length: 16 amino acids. The V and J ends lost 0 bases and 0 bases respectively, with 10 bases between them. This chain's CDR3 is CASSLGLAQAKNIQYF. The DNA of the CDR3 is TGTGCCAGCAGCTTGGGACTGGCTCAAGCCAAAAACATTCAGTACTTC. The full variable domain, with the rest looked up from reference TRBV5-6 and TRBJ2-4, is DAGVTQSPTHLIKTRGQQVTLRCSPKSGHDTVSWYQQALGQGPQFIFQYYEEEERQRGNFPDRFSGHQFPNYSSELNVNALLLGDSALYLCASSLGLAQAKNIQYFGAGTRLSVL.

This chain links TRBV1 with TRBJ1-5; the table's TRBD1 call for D was not verified on the DNA. TRBV1 is described as a pseudogene. The CDR3 runs 15 residues. The CDR3 reads CTSSQEEQFRQPQHF. DNA of the CDR3: TGCACCAGCAGCCAAGAGGAACAGTTTAGGCAGCCCCAGCATTTT.

Only a few counts were recorded for this clone. Other DNA sequences from this sample encode an identical CDR3 as well. The chain employs TRBV7-9 and TRBJ1-1, with D perhaps TRBD1 (6 bases). Germline values: CDR1 SEHNR, CDR2 FQNEAQ (reference sequence). The CDR3 runs 13 residues. Deletions cut 4 bases from V and 5 bases from J, with 11 bases between. This CDR3 is CASSSQGGTEAFF. For the CDR3, the DNA is TGTGCCAGCAGCTCACAGGGTGGGACTGAAGCTTTCTTT. Filled out from reference TRBV7-9 and TRBJ1-1, the complete variable domain reads DTGVSQNPRHKITKRGQNVTFRCDPISEHNRLYWYRQTLGQGPEFLTYFQNEAQLEKSRLLSDRFSAERPKGSFSTLEIQRTEQGDSAMYLCASSSQGGTEAFFGQGTRLTVV.

The chain joins TRBV7-8 to TRBJ1-4; TRBD1 might be the D (5 bases). V was clipped by 6 bases and J by 3 bases, with 14 bases between them. Germline loops: CDR1 SGHVS, CDR2 FQNEAQ. The CDR3 has 15 residues. The CDR3: CASRQTGMPNEKLFF. For the CDR3, the DNA is TGTGCCAGCAGACAAACAGGAATGCCTAATGAAAAACTGTTTTTT.

The J gene is TRBJ2-3, the V gene TRBV7-9, with D maybe TRBD1 (5 bases). Trimming took 0 bases from V and 2 from J, leaving 9 bases between them. Germline loops: CDR1 SEHNR, CDR2 FQNEAQ (reference sequence). The CDR3 runs 15 residues. The CDR3 bases are TGTGCCAGCAGCTTAGCGACAGCCTACACAGATACGCAGTATTTT. Translation: CASSLATAYTDTQYF.

This clone was observed a few times. The rearrangement links TRBV5-1 to TRBJ2-1, with 8 bases identical to TRBD2. V lost 4 bases, J lost 4 bases, and 7 bases stayed unmatched. The CDR3 length is 15 residues. CDR1 is SGHRS and CDR2 is YFSETQ in the germline V gene. The CDR3 loop reads CASSRGLAAYNEQFF. For the CDR3, the DNA is TGCGCCAGCAGCCGCGGACTAGCAGCTTACAATGAGCAGTTCTTC.

In this sample, this clone turned up a few times. The J gene is TRBJ2-1, the V gene TRBV15; 7 positions match TRBD2. The CDR3 sequence is 14 residues long. The germline CDR1 and CDR2 sequences are LNHNV and YYDKDF (reference sequence). Trimming took 0 bases from V and 8 from J; bases not matched to a gene: 4. DNA of the CDR3: TGTGCCACCAGCAGAGAAACGGGGAGGGATGAGCAGTTCTTC. Encoded protein: CATSRETGRDEQFF.

J is TRBJ2-1 and V is TRBV30; 11 bases agree with TRBD2. The germline gives CDR1 GTSNPN, CDR2 SVGIG (reference sequence). The CDR3 is 16 amino acids. V was pared by 3 bases and J by 3 bases, with 7 bases of the junction left unmatched. DNA for the CDR3: TGTGCCTGGAGAACCACTAGCGGGAGTCACTACAATGAGCAGTTCTTC. The encoded protein is CAWRTTSGSHYNEQFF.

This chain uses TRBV7-2 with TRBJ2-1; 12 positions match TRBD2. The CDR3 runs 16 residues. Germline V gene sequence: CDR1 SGHTA, CDR2 FQGNSA. V lost 3 bases, J lost 7 bases, and 7 bases stayed unmatched. Here the CDR3 DNA reads TGTGCCAGCAGCTTCCTAGCGGGAGGGCCGGGAAATGAGCAGTTCTTC. Its translation: CASSFLAGGPGNEQFF. The full variable domain, completed using reference TRBV7-2 and TRBJ2-1, is GAGVSQSPSNKVTEKGKDVELRCDPISGHTALYWYRQSLGQGLEFLIYFQGNSAPDKSGLPSDRFSAERTGGSVSTLTIQRTQQEDSAVYLCASSFLAGGPGNEQFFGPGTRLTVL.

The table lists this clone with a few counts. V gene TRBV6-5 combines with J gene TRBJ2-5; D unclear. Germline CDR1 MNHEY, CDR2 SVGAGI. There are 11 residues in the CDR3. Deletions cut 2 bases from V and 5 bases from J, with 3 bases between. The CDR3 spells CASSYTETQYF. The CDR3 region has the DNA TGTGCCAGCAGTTACACGGAGACCCAGTACTTC.

The chain combines TRBV18 with TRBJ2-5; D uncertain. The V end was cut by 6 bases, the J end by 2 bases, with 10 bases between. Germline-derived CDR1 and CDR2 are KGHSH and LQKENI. This CDR3 is 13 amino acids long. The CDR3 spells CASSPWDQETQYF. CDR3 sequence (DNA): TGTGCCAGCTCCCCATGGGATCAAGAGACCCAGTACTTC.

The J gene is TRBJ1-5, the V gene TRBV28; D is unclear. There are 11 residues in the CDR3. The germline V gene encodes CDR1 MDHEN and CDR2 SYDVKM. V dropped 7 bases and J dropped 5 bases, with 6 bases sitting between them. The CDR3 loop is CASTNYQPQHF. The CDR3 nucleotides read TGTGCCAGCACCAATTATCAGCCCCAGCATTTT. The entire variable domain, with the rest obtained from reference TRBV28 and TRBJ1-5, is as follows: DVKVTQSSRYLVKRTGEKVFLECVQDMDHENMFWYRQDPGLGLRLIYFSYDVKMKEKGDIPEGYSVSREKKERFSLILESASTNQTSMYLCASTNYQPQHFGDGTRLSIL.

This clone was observed a few times. The rearrangement uses TRBV5-1 and TRBJ2-7, with D unresolved. There are 14 residues in the CDR3. Deletions cut 6 bases from V and 0 bases from J, with 13 bases between. The germline V gene encodes CDR1 SGHRS and CDR2 YFSETQ. The CDR3 coding sequence is TGCGCCAGCAACCAAGGCACTTACTCCTACGAGCAGTACTTC. Its translation: CASNQGTYSYEQYF.

In its sample, this clone was seen a few times. The rearrangement uses TRBV30 and TRBJ2-1, with TRBD2 matching over 8 bases. The CDR3 is 14 amino acids. With 1 base clipped from V and 4 bases from J, the junction kept 3 bases outside the gene matches. Germline CDR1 reads GTSNPN; CDR2 reads SVGIG (reference sequence). The CDR3 region has the DNA TGTGCCTGGAGTGGGATAGCGGGGTACAATGAGCAGTTCTTC. Translation gives CAWSGIAGYNEQFF.

This clone has a handful of counts. Other nucleotide sequences in the sample specify the same CDR3. The chain couples TRBV30 to TRBJ1-1; D not resolved. The CDR3 totals 11 residues. CDR1 is GTSNPN, CDR2 SVGIG, per germline (reference sequence). With 5 bases removed from V and 2 bases from J, the gap between germline ends came to 6 bases. CDR3 sequence reads: CAWGGNTEAFF. The CDR3 region has the DNA TGTGCCTGGGGAGGAAACACTGAAGCTTTCTTT.

This clone has only a few counts. The junction and the germline gene differ at one end; a read error may be behind it. The genes are TRBV10-3 and TRBJ1-4; TRBD1 aligns across 10 bases. CDR1 is ENHRY, CDR2 SYGVKD, per germline. CDR3 length: 13 amino acids. The CDR3 DNA sequence: TGTGCCATCAGTGAGTCCCCCACCGGGACAGGGGTGTTT. Residues: CAISESPTGTGVF.

This chain uses TRBV7-2 with TRBJ2-7; TRBD2 agrees at 8 bases. Germline V CDR1 and CDR2: SGHTA, FQGNSA. The length of the CDR3 is 16 residues. V shed 4 bases, J shed 5 bases, and the junction held 13 bases outside the gene matches. CDR3 nucleotide sequence: TGTGCCAGCAGCTCAAAAGGACGGGAGGGCCTAAACGAGCAGTACTTC. Amino acids: CASSSKGREGLNEQYF.